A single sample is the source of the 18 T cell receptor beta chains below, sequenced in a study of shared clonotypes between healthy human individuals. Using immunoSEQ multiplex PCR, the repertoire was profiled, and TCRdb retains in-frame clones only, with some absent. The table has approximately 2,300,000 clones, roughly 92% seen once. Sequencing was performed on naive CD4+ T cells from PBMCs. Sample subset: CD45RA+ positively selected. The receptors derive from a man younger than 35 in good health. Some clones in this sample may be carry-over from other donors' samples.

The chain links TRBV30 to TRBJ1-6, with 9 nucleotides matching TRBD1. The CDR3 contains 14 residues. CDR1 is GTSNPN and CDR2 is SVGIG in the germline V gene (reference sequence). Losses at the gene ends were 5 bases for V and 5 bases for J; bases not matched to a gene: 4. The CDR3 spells CAWVRDRDNSPLHF. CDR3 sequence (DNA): TGTGCCTGGGTCCGGGACAGGGATAATTCACCCCTCCACTTT.

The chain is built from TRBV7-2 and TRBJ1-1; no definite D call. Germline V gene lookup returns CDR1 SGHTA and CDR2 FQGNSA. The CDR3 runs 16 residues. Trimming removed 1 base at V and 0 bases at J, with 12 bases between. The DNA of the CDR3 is TGTGCCAGCAGCTTAGGGGGTGGCAGAGTGAACACTGAAGCTTTCTTT. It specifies CASSLGGGRVNTEAFF.

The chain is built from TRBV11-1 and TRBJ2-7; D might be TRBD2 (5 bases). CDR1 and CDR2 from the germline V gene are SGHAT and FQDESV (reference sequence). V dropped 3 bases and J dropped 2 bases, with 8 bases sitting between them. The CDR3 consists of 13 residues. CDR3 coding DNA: TGTGCCAGCAGCTTGATCGGGACCTACGAGCAGTACTTC. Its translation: CASSLIGTYEQYF.

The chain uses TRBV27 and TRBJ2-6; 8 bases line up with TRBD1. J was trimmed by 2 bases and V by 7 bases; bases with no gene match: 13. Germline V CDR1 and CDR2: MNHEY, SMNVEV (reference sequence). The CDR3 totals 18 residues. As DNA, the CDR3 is TGTGCCAGCACGGTCCAGGGCAGGGGGCACACTGGGGCCAACGTCCTGACTTTC. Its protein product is CASTVQGRGHTGANVLTF.

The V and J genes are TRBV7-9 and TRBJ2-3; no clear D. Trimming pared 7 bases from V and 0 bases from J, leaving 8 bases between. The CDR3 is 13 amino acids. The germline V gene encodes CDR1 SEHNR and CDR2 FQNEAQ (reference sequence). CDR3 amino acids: CASNPTSTDTQYF. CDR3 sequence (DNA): TGTGCCAGCAACCCGACTAGCACAGATACGCAGTATTTT.

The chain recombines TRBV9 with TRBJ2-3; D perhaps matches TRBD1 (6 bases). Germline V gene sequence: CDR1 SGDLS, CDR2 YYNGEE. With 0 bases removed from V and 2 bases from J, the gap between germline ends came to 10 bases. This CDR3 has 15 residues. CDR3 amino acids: CASSVVGHNTDTQYF. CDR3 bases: TGTGCCAGCAGCGTAGTGGGACATAACACAGATACGCAGTATTTT.

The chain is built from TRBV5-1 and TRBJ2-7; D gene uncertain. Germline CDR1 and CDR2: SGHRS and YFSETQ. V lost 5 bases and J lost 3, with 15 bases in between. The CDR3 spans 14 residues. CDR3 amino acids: CASSSTAPNYEQYF. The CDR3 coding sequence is TGCGCCAGCAGTTCGACCGCCCCAAACTACGAGCAGTACTTC. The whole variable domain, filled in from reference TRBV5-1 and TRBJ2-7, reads KAGVTQTPRYLIKTRGQQVTLSCSPISGHRSVSWYQQTPGQGLQFLFEYFSETQRNKGNFPGRFSGRQFSNSRSEMNVSTLELGDSALYLCASSSTAPNYEQYFGPGTRLTVT.

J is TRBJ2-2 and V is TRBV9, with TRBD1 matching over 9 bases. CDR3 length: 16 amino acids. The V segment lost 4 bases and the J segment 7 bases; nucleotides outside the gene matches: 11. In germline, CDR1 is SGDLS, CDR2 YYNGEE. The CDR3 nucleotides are TGTGCCAGCAGCTCGAGGGGGGACAGGGTGGTCGGGGAGCTGTTTTTT. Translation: CASSSRGDRVVGELFF.

This CDR3 is CASSVSSGNDEQYF. CDR3 nucleotide sequence: TGTGCCAGCAGCGTAAGTAGCGGGAACGACGAGCAGTACTTC. V is TRBV9 and J is TRBJ2-7; 8 nucleotides match TRBD2. V shed 1 base and J 5 bases; nucleotides not matched to a gene: 5. The V gene's germline CDR1 is SGDLS and CDR2 YYNGEE. CDR3 length: 14 residues. Looking up the rest from reference TRBV9 and TRBJ2-7 gives the full variable domain: DSGVTQTPKHLITATGQRVTLRCSPRSGDLSVYWYQQSLDQGLQFLIQYYNGEERAKGNILERFSAQQFPDLHSELNLSSLELGDSALYFCASSVSSGNDEQYFGPGTRLTVT.

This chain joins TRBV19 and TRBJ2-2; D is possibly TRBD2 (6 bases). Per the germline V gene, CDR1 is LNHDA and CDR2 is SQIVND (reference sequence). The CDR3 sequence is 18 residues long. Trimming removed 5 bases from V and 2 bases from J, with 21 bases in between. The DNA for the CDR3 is TGTGCCAGTAGTCCCCACGTGTGGGGGGTCAGCAACACCGGGGAGCTGTTTTTT. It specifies CASSPHVWGVSNTGELFF.

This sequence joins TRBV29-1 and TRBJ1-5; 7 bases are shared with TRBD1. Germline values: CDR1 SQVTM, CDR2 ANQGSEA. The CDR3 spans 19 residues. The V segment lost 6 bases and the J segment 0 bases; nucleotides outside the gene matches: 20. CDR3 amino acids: CSVPRFGMTGPSSNQPQHF. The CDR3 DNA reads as TGCAGCGTACCCCGATTTGGGATGACAGGGCCTTCTAGCAATCAGCCCCAGCATTTT.

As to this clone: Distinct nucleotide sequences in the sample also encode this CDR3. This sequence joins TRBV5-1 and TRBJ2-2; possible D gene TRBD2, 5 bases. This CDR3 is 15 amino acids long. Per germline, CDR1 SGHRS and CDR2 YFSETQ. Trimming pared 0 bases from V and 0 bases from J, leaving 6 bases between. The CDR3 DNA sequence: TGCGCCAGCAGCTTGGTAGCGACGAACACCGGGGAGCTGTTTTTT. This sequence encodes CASSLVATNTGELFF.

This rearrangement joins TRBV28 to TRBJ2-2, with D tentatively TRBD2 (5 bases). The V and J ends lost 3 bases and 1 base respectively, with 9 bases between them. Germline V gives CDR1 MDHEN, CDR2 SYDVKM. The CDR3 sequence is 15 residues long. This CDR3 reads CASSLNSGNTGELFF. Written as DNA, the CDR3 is TGTGCCAGCAGTTTGAACAGCGGGAACACCGGGGAGCTGTTTTTT.

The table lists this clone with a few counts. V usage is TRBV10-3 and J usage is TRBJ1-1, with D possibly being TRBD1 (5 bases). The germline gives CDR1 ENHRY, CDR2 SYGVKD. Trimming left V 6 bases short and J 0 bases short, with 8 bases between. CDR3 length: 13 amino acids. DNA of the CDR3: TGTGCCATCAGCTCGACAGTGAACACTGAAGCTTTCTTT. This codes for CAISSTVNTEAFF.

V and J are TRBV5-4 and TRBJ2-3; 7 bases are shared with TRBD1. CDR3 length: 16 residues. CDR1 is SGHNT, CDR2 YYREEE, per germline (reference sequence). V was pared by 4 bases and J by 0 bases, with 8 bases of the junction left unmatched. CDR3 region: CASSPGQLTSTDTQYF. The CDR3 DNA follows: TGTGCCAGCAGCCCGGGACAGCTGACTAGCACAGATACGCAGTATTTT.

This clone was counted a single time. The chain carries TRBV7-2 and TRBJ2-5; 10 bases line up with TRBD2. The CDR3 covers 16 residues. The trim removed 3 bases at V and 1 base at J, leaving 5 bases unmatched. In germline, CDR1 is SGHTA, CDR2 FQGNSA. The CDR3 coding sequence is TGTGCCAGCAGCTTGTATAGCGGGAGGCTCCAAGAGACCCAGTACTTC. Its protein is CASSLYSGRLQETQYF.

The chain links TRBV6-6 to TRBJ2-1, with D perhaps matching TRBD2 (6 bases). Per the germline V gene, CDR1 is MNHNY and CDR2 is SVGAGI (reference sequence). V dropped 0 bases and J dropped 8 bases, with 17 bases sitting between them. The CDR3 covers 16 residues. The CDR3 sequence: CASSYSRDQPAYEQFF. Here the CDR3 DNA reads TGTGCCAGCAGTTACTCGCGGGACCAGCCGGCCTATGAGCAGTTCTTC.

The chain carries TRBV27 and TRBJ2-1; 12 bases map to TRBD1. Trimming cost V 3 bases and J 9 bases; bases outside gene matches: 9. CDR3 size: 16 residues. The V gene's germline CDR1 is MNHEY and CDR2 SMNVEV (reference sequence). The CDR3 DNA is TGTGCCAGCAGTTTCTATGGGACAGGGGGCTCGGGTGAGCAGTTCTTC. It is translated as CASSFYGTGGSGEQFF.